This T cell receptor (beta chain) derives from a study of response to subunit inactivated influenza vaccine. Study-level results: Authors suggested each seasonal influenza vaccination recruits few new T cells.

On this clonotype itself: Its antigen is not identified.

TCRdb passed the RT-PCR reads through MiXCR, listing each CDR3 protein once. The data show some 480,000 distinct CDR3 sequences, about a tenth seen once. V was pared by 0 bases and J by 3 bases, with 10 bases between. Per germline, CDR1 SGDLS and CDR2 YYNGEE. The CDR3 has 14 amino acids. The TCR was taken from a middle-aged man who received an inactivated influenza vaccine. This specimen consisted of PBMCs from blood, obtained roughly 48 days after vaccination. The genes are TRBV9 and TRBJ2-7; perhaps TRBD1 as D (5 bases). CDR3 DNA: TGTGCCAGCAGCGTAGAGGCGCAGGGCTACGAGCAGTACTTC. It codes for CASSVEAQGYEQYF.